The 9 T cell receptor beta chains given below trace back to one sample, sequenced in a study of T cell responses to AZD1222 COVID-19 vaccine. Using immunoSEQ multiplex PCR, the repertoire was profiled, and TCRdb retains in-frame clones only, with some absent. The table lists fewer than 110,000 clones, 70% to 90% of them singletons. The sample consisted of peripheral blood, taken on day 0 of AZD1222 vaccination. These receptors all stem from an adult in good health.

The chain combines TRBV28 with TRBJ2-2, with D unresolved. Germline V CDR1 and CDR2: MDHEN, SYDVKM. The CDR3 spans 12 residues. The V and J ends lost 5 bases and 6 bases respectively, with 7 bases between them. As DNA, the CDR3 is TGTGCCAGCAGTCCGACCGCCGGGGAGCTGTTTTTT. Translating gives CASSPTAGELFF.

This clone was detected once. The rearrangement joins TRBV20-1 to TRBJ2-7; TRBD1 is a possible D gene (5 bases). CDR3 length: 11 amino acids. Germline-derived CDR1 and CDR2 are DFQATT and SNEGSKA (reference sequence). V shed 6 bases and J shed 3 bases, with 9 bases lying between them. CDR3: CSAGVDYEQYF. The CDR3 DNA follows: TGCAGTGCAGGGGTGGACTACGAGCAGTACTTC.

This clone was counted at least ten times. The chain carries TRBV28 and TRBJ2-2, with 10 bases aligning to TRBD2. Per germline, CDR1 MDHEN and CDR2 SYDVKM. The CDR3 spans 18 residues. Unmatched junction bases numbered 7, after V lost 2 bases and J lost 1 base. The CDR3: CASSLPLAGAGNTGELFF. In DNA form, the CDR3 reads TGTGCCAGCAGTTTACCTCTAGCGGGAGCGGGGAACACCGGGGAGCTGTTTTTT.

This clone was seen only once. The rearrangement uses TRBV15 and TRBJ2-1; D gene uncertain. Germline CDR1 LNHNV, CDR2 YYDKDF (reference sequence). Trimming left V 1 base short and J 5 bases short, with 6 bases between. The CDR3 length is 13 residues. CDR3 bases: TGTGCCACCAGCAGAGTCCCAAACAATGAGCAGTTCTTC. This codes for CATSRVPNNEQFF. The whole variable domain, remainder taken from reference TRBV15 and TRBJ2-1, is DAMVIQNPRYQVTQFGKPVTLSCSQTLNHNVMYWYQQKSSQAPKLLFHYYDKDFNNEADTPDNFQSRRPNTSFCFLDIRSPGLGDTAMYLCATSRVPNNEQFFGPGTRLTVL.

CDR3 sequence (DNA): TGTGCCAGCAGTCAGGACAGGTTGGTCGGCTACACCTTC. It translates to CASSQDRLVGYTF. The V gene is TRBV6-2 or TRBV6-3, the J gene TRBJ1-2, with 7 bases matching TRBD1. J gave up 8 bases and V 5 bases, and 8 bases lay outside the gene matches. CDR3 length equals 13 residues. CDR1 is MNHEY and CDR2 is SVGEGT in the germline V gene.

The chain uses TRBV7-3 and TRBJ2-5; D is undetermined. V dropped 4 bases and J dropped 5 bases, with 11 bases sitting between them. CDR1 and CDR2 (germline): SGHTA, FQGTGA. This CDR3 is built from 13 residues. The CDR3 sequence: CASSSISRETQYF. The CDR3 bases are TGTGCCAGCAGCTCCATCAGCCGTGAGACCCAGTACTTC.

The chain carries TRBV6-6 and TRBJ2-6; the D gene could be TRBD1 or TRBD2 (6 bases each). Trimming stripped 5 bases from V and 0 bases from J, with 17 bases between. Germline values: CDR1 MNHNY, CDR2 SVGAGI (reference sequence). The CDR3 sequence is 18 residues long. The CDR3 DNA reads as TGTGCCAGCAGTCATCGGGGGCCAGGGAGCTCTGGGGCCAACGTCCTGACTTTC. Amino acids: CASSHRGPGSSGANVLTF.

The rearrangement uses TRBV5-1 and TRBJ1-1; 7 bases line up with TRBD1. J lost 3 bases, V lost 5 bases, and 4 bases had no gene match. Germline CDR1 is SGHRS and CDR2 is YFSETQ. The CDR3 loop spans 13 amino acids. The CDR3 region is CASRSTGDTEAFF. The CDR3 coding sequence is TGCGCCAGCAGGTCAACAGGGGACACTGAAGCTTTCTTT. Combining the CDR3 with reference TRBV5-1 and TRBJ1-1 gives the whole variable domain KAGVTQTPRYLIKTRGQQVTLSCSPISGHRSVSWYQQTPGQGLQFLFEYFSETQRNKGNFPGRFSGRQFSNSRSEMNVSTLELGDSALYLCASRSTGDTEAFFGQGTRLTVV.

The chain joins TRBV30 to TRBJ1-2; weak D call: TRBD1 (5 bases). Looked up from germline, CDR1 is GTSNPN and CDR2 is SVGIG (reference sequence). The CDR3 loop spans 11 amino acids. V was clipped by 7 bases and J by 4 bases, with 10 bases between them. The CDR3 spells CASATGYGYTF. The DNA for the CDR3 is TGTGCCTCAGCTACAGGCTATGGCTACACCTTC.